This T cell receptor (beta chain) was obtained from a study of cytomegalovirus exposure and HLA in healthy donors. For the study at large: Earlier work reported around 110 million unique TCR beta sequences from about 179 million T cells.

Trimming cost V 0 bases and J 8 bases, with 21 bases left between them. Germline V gene data show CDR1 as LGHNA and CDR2 as YNFKEQ. CDR3 length equals 17 residues. With 60 Vbeta and 13 Jbeta primers, the PCR was carried out. TCRdb's table, derived via immunoSEQ multiplex PCR, lists solely in-frame clones and lacks some. This sample has approximately 150,000 clones, with roughly 81% found just once. The rearrangement links TRBV4-2 to TRBJ2-3, with D possibly being TRBD2 (7 bases). The TCR comes from a woman aged 18-29 years in good health and CMV-seropositive. Source material: PBMCs. CDR3 residues: CASSQDGEAGATLTQYF. The CDR3 DNA is TGTGCCAGCAGCCAAGATGGGGAGGCGGGGGCCACCCTTACGCAGTATTTT.